This record concerns one T cell receptor beta chain sequence. Trimming took 8 bases from V and 6 from J; bases not matched to a gene: 8. CDR3 length: 14 residues. Germline V gives CDR1 MNHEY, CDR2 SVGAGI. The entry originates in a study of blood T cell repertoires in COVID-19. Study context: COVID-19 samples collected from the United States, Italy and Spain covered acute and convalescent phases. The analysed material was cDNA or gDNA that came from T cells, B-cell-depleted T cells, or PBMCs.

Patients at the Seattle site were enrolled during active infection and followed longitudinally. Per the original methods: Amplification of reference gene primers was used by the study to estimate nucleated cell counts. Repertoires were generated with immunoSEQ multiplex PCR, while TCRdb's copy carries only in-frame clones and drops some. V and J calls and clone size are as listed in that table; D and trimming were resolved from the DNA. The data contain 300,000 to 400,000 clones, 75% to 90% of them singletons. This sequence originates from a woman aged 55-75 years with COVID-19, enrolled during active disease. J is TRBJ2-1 and V is TRBV6-5; 9 bases agree with TRBD2. Specimen: peripheral blood. CDR3 bases: TGTGCCAGCTGGAGCGGGGGGAATTTCAATGAGCAGTTCTTC. This encodes CASWSGGNFNEQFF.